The TCR beta chain described here comes from a study of long-term antiretroviral therapy in people with HIV. Findings of the study overall: Increased diversity was seen after ART, yet it remained lower than in transplant donor controls. Clonotypes expanded prior to ART showed repertoire dominance at all sampled time points.

The germline V gene has CDR1 SGHRS and CDR2 YFSETQ. V was clipped by 4 bases and J by 6 bases; unmatched bases: 7. The CDR3 runs 15 residues. An immunoSEQ assay, version v3.0, was performed at survey level. Sequencing set out to capture roughly 40,000-50,000 T-cell genomes per sample. Libraries were prepared by immunoSEQ multiplex PCR; TCRdb keeps only in-frame clonotypes and omits some of them. Found here are about 28,000 clones, roughly 78% of them singletons; the top ten hold about 7.3%. No donor had fewer than one pre-ART PBMC sample or fewer than two post-ART PBMC samples. Details on this clone: Its antigen is undetermined.

The source was unsorted PBMCs, collected 0.3 years after starting antiretroviral therapy. The chain uses TRBV5-1 and TRBJ1-4; 9 nucleotides match TRBD1. This clonotype was obtained from a man in his forties with HIV. CDR3 loop: CASSPTGQGYEKLFF. DNA for the CDR3: TGCGCCAGCAGCCCCACAGGACAGGGGTATGAAAAACTGTTTTTT.